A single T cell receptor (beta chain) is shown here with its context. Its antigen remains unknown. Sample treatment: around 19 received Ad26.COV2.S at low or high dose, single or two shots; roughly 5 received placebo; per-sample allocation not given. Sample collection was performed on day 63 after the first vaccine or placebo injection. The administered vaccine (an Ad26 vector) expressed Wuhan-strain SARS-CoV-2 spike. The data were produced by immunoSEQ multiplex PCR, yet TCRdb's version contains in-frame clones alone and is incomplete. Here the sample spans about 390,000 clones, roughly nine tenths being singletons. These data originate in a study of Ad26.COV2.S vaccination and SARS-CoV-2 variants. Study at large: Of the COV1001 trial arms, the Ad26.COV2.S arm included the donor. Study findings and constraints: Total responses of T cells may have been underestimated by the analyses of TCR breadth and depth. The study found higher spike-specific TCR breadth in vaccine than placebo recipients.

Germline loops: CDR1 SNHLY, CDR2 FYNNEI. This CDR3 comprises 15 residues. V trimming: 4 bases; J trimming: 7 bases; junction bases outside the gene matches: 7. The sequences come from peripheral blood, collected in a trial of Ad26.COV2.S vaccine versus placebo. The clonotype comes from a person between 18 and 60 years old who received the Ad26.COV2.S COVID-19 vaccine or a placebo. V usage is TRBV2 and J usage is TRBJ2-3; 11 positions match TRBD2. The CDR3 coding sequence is TGTGCCAGCAGTGGCTTAGCGGGGGGGGTAAATACGCAGTATTTT. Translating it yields CASSGLAGGVNTQYF.